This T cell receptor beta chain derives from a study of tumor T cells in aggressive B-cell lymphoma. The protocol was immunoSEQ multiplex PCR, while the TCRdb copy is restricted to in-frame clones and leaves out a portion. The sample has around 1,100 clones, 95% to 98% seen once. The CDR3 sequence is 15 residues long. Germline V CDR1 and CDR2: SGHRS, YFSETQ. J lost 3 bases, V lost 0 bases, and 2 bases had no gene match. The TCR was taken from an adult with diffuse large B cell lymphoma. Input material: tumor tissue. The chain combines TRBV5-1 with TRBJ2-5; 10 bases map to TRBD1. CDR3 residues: CASSLGQGAEETQYF. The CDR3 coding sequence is TGCGCCAGCAGCTTGGGACAGGGGGCGGAAGAGACCCAGTACTTC.